These T cell receptor beta chains were read from a single sample in a study of T cells expressing NK-cell markers. TCRdb reanalyzed the 5' RACE reads, giving one entry per CDR3 protein sequence and no DNA. In all, the sample yields some 390,000 distinct CDR3 sequences. Sequenced sample: blood T cells: a sorted CD56 or NKG2C T cell subset, CD4+ or CD8+ T cells, or bulk PBMC T cells (not recorded which). All receptors derive from a woman aged 45-59 years in good health. Each CDR3 is given with its conserved first and last residue.

v_gene	j_gene	CDR3aa
TRBV20-1	TRBJ2-2	CSARPRGGDRRNTGELFF
TRBV5-8	TRBJ1-3	CASSLDGESSGNTIYF
TRBV5-1	TRBJ2-1	CASSFSPSRLTVDEQFF
TRBV7-9	TRBJ1-1	CASSLLGRAGTSTEAFF
TRBV29-1	TRBJ2-2	CSVVTGLRGGELFF
TRBV4-1	TRBJ2-1	CASSQVIAGGRQFF
TRBV15	TRBJ1-2	CATSRDGGQVVYGYTF
TRBV5-1	TRBJ2-5	CASSLTFQETQYF
TRBV10-2	TRBJ2-3	CASRKDGDTQYF
TRBV20-1	TRBJ2-2	CSARDIPTGELFF
TRBV6-5	TRBJ1-4	CASSSHQGNEKLFF
TRBV11-2	TRBJ1-1	CASSILVKNTEAFF
TRBV5-1	TRBJ2-3	CASSPGLAKQYF
TRBV11-2	TRBJ2-1	CASSIRQGLERNEQFF
TRBV12-3/TRBV12-4	TRBJ2-2	CASSSLSSGELFF
TRBV7-2	TRBJ2-1	CASSLGTSGLGSYNEQFF
TRBV5-1	TRBJ2-3	CASSLEQVLFTDTQYF
TRBV6-2/TRBV6-3	TRBJ2-3	CASLDSGRVADTQYF
TRBV7-9	TRBJ2-1	CASSWGTGGYNEQFF
TRBV7-8	TRBJ2-7	CASSLVLSSYEQYF
TRBV7-9	TRBJ2-2	CASSLGNRAGELFF
TRBV12-3/TRBV12-4	TRBJ2-1	CASRKTSLNEQFF
TRBV5-1	TRBJ1-1	CASSAAGTEAFF
TRBV5-4	TRBJ2-1	CASSWANEQFF
TRBV3-1	TRBJ1-2	CASSQESGGAIYGYTF
TRBV20-1	TRBJ1-2	CSARDKDRFLTNYGYTF
TRBV7-3	TRBJ2-3	CASSLKPAGVPYF
TRBV19	TRBJ1-3	CASSSVTGPPGNTIYF
TRBV20-1	TRBJ2-3	CSAAGTRATDTQYF
TRBV7-9	TRBJ2-2	CASTRLAGTVGTGELFF
TRBV18	TRBJ2-1	CASSPPGLAVRDEQFF
TRBV6-2/TRBV6-3	TRBJ2-2	CASSPSSGRASGTGELFF
TRBV24-1	TRBJ2-1	CATSDFRAYNEQFF
TRBV20-1	TRBJ2-7	CSAGSGRSVEQYF
TRBV12-3/TRBV12-4	TRBJ2-1	CASSRFEGRDNEQFF
TRBV4-1	TRBJ2-3	CASSQVGGSPDTQYF
TRBV5-1	TRBJ2-1	CASSLYSGANNEQFF
TRBV4-2	TRBJ2-1	CASSQVSAGKRDEQFF
TRBV11-2	TRBJ2-1	CASSLDPLAAPYNEQFF
TRBV7-8	TRBJ2-1	CASSRRSPAGGDNEQFF
TRBV11-3	TRBJ1-1	CASSLEAGGTAAFF
TRBV7-3	TRBJ1-1	CASSFGGQKTEAFF
TRBV28	TRBJ2-1	CASSLSINEQFF
TRBV6-5	TRBJ2-3	CASSRGVGPPRDTQYF
TRBV5-5	TRBJ1-1	CASSSDRGLAPEAFF
TRBV24-1	TRBJ2-1	CATSVPERSGSSYNEQFF